One T cell receptor (beta chain) is described in this entry. The CDR3 covers 14 residues. CDR1 and CDR2 from the germline V gene are SGHRS and YFSETQ. J lost 8 bases, V lost 4 bases, and 6 bases had no gene match. The treatment here: about 20 received Ad26.COV2.S at low or high dose, single or two shots; a few received placebo; per-sample allocation not given. Each sample was drawn 63 days after the first injection (of vaccine or placebo). The protocol was immunoSEQ multiplex PCR, while the TCRdb copy is restricted to in-frame clones and leaves out a portion. This table has hundreds of thousands of clones, 89% appearing once. These data are taken from a study of Ad26.COV2.S vaccination and SARS-CoV-2 variants. The wider study: Trial arm assignment for the donor was COV1001 Ad26.COV2.S.

The source of this sequence is a person aged 18-60 years who received the Ad26.COV2.S COVID-19 vaccine or a placebo. The chain carries TRBV5-1 and TRBJ2-1, with 10 bases that match TRBD1. The source material was peripheral blood, sampled in a trial of Ad26.COV2.S vaccine versus placebo. CDR3 in DNA: TGCGCCAGCAGCGGGTTGACAGGGGGCTATGAGCAGTTCTTC. As protein: CASSGLTGGYEQFF.